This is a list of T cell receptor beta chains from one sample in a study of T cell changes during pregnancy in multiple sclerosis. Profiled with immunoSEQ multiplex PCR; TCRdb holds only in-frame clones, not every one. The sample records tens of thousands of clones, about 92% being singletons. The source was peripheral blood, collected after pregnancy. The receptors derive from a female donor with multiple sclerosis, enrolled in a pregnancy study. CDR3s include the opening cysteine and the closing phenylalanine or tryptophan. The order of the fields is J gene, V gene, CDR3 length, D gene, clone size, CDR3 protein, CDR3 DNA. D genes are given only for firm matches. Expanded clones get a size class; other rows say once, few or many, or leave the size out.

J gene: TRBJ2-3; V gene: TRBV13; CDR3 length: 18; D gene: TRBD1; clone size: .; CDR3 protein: CASSLGSRTGFFTDTQYF; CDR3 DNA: TGTGCCAGCAGCTTAGGTTCCAGGACAGGGTTTTTCACAGATACGCAGTATTTT
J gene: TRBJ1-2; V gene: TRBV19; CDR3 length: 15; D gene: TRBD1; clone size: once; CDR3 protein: CASRPGQALNYGYTF; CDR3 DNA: TGTGCCAGTAGGCCGGGACAGGCGCTAAACTATGGCTACACCTTC
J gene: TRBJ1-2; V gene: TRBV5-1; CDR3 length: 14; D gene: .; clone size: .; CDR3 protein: CASSLGDWNYGYTF; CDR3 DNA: TGCGCCAGCAGCTTGGGGGACTGGAACTATGGCTACACCTTC
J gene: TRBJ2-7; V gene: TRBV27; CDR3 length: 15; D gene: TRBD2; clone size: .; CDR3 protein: CASSSLAGGSYEQYF; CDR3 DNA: TGTGCCAGCAGTTCCCTAGCGGGAGGTAGCTACGAGCAGTACTTC
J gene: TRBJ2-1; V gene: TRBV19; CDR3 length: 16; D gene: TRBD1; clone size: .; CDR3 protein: CASSIVPGQGSDEQFF; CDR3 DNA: TGTGCCAGTAGTATAGTCCCGGGACAGGGATCGGATGAGCAGTTCTTC
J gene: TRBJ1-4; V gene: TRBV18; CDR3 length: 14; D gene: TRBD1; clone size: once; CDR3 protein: CASSPRTGNEKLFF; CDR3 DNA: TGTGCCAGCTCACCAAGGACAGGGAATGAAAAACTGTTTTTT
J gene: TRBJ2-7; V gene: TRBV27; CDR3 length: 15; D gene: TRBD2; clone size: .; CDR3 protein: CASSLSSGRPYEQYF; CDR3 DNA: TGTGCCAGCAGTTTATCTAGCGGGAGGCCCTACGAGCAGTACTTC
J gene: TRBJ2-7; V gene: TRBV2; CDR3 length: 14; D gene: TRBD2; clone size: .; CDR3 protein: CASSETSGLYEQYF; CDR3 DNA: TGTGCCAGCAGTGAGACTAGCGGGCTATACGAGCAGTACTTC
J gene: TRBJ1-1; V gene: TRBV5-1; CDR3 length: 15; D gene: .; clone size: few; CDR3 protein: CASSLLPGENTEAFF; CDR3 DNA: TGCGCCAGCAGCTTGTTGCCAGGGGAGAACACTGAAGCTTTCTTT
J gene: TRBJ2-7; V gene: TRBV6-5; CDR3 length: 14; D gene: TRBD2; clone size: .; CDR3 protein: CASSVTREGGEQYF; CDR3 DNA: TGTGCCAGCAGTGTAACTCGGGAGGGGGGCGAGCAGTACTTC
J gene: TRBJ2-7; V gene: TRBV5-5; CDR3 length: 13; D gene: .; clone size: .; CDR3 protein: CASSLVGGDEQYF; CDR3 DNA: TGTGCCAGCAGCTTGGTGGGGGGAGACGAGCAGTACTTC
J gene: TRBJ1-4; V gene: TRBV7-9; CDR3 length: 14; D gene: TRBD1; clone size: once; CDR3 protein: CASSPTGANEKLFF; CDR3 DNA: TGTGCCAGCAGCCCCACAGGGGCTAATGAAAAACTGTTTTTT
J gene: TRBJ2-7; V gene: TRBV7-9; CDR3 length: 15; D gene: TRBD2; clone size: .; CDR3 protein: CASSLGLAASYEQYF; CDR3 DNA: TGTGCCAGCAGCTTAGGGCTAGCGGCCTCCTACGAGCAGTACTTC
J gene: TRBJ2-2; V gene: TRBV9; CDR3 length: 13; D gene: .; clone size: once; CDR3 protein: CASSVATAGELFF; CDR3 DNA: TGTGCCAGCAGCGTAGCTACGGCCGGGGAGCTGTTTTTT
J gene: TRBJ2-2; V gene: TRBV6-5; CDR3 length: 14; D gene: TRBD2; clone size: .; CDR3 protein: CASSYGGETGELFF; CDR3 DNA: TGTGCCAGCAGTTACGGGGGGGAAACCGGGGAGCTGTTTTTT
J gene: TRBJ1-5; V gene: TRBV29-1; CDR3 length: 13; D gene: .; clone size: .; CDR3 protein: CSVGVQGDQPQHF; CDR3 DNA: TGCAGCGTTGGGGTACAGGGAGACCAGCCCCAGCATTTT
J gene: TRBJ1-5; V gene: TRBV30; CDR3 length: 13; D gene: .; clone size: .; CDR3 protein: CAWSVQRNQPQHF; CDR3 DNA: TGTGCCTGGAGCGTTCAGAGGAATCAGCCCCAGCATTTT
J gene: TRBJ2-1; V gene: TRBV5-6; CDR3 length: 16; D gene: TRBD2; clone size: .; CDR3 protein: CASSYLTSGGALEQFF; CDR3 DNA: TGTGCCAGCAGCTACCTGACTAGCGGGGGGGCTTTGGAGCAGTTCTTC
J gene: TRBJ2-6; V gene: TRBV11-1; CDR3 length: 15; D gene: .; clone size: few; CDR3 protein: CASSNTDSGANVLTF; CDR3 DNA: TGTGCCAGCAGCAACACAGACTCTGGGGCCAACGTCCTGACTTTC
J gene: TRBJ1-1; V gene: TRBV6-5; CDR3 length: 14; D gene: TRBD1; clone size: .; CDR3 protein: CASSPGQGLTEAFF; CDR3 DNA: TGTGCCAGCAGCCCGGGACAGGGGCTCACTGAAGCTTTCTTT
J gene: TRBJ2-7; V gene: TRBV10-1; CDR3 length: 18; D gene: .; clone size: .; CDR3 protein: CARTLRDSALAAPYEQYF; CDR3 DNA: TGCGCCCGCACTTTGAGGGACAGTGCACTAGCGGCTCCCTACGAGCAGTACTTC
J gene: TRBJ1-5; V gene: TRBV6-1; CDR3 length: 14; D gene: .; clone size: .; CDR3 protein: CASRYLISNQPQHF; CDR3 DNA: TGTGCCAGCAGGTATTTAATTAGCAATCAGCCCCAGCATTTT
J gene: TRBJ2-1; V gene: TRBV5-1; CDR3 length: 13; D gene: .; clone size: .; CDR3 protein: CASSPGDLNEQFF; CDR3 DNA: TGCGCCAGCAGCCCTGGAGATCTCAATGAGCAGTTCTTC
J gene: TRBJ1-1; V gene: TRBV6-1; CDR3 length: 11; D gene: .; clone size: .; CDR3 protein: CASSVVAAAFF; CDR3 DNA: TGTGCCAGCAGTGTTGTGGCCGCAGCTTTCTTT
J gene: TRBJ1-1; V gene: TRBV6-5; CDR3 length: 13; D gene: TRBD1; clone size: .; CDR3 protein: CASSLREGAGSFF; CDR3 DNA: TGTGCCAGCAGTTTAAGAGAGGGGGCGGGGTCTTTCTTT
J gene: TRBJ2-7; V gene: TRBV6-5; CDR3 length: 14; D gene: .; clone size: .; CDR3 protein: CASRHTGKSDEQYF; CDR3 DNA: TGTGCCAGCAGGCATACAGGGAAAAGCGACGAGCAGTACTTC
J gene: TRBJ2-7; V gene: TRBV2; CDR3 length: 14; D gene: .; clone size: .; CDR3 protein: CASSEYVGQYEQYF; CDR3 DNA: TGTGCCAGCAGTGAATATGTAGGACAATACGAGCAGTACTTC
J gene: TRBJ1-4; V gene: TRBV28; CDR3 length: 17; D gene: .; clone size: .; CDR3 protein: CASTIPGSSLTNEKLFF; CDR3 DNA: TGTGCCAGCACCATCCCAGGAAGTTCTTTGACTAATGAAAAACTGTTTTTT
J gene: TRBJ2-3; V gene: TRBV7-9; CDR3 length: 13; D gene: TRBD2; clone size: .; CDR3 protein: CASSTGGTDTQYF; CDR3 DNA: TGTGCCAGCAGCACCGGGGGGACAGATACGCAGTATTTT
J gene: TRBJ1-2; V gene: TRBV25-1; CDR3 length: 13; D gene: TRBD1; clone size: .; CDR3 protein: CASSVQQGDGYTF; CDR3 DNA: TGTGCCAGCAGTGTTCAACAGGGGGACGGCTACACCTTC
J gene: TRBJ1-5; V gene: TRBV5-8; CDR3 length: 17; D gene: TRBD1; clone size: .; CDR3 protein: CASSGGTAKGGNQPQHF; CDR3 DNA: TGTGCCAGCAGCGGAGGGACAGCTAAAGGGGGCAATCAGCCCCAGCATTTT
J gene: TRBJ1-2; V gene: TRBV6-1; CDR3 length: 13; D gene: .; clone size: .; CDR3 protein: CASSPDRTYGYTF; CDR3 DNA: TGTGCCAGCAGTCCTGACAGGACCTATGGCTACACCTTC
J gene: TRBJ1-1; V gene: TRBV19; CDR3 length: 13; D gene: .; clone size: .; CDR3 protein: CASRISMNTEAFF; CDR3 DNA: TGTGCCAGTAGAATAAGCATGAACACTGAAGCTTTCTTT
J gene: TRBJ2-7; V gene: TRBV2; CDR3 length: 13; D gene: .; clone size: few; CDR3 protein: CAGGDVFSYEQYF; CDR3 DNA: TGTGCCGGCGGGGACGTTTTCTCCTACGAGCAGTACTTC
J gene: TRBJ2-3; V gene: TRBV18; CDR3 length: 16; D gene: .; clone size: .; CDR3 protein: CASSRPGLAAGDTQYF; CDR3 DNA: TGTGCCAGCTCACGCCCAGGGCTCGCGGCCGGGGATACGCAGTATTTT
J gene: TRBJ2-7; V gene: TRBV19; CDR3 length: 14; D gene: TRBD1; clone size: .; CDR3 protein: CATRGGTGAHEQYF; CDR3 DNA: TGTGCCACTCGTGGGGGGACAGGGGCCCACGAGCAGTACTTC
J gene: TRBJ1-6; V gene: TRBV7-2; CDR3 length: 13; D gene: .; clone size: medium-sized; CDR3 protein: CASKGFLDSPLHF; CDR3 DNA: TGTGCCAGCAAGGGGTTCCTAGATTCACCCCTCCACTTT
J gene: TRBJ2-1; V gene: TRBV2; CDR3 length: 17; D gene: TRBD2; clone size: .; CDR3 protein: CASSDVGTSGVVNEQFF; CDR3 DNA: TGTGCCAGCAGTGACGTTGGGACTAGCGGGGTTGTCAATGAGCAGTTCTTC
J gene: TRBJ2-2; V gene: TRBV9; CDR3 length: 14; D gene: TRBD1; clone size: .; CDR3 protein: CASSRTGWGGELFF; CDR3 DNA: TGTGCCAGCAGCCGGACAGGGTGGGGCGGGGAGCTGTTTTTT
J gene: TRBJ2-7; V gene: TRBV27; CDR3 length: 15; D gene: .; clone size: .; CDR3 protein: CASSLGSRSSYEQYF; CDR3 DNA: TGTGCCAGCAGTTTAGGGAGTAGGAGCTCCTACGAGCAGTACTTC
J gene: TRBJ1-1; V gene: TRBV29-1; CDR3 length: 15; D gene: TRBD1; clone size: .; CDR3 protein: CSGGGVGQRNTEAFF; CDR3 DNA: TGCAGCGGCGGCGGAGTGGGACAGCGGAACACTGAAGCTTTCTTT
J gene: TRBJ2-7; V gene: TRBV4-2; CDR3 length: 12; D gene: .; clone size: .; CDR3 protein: CASSPLGNEQYF; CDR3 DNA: TGTGCCAGCAGCCCCCTAGGCAACGAGCAGTACTTC
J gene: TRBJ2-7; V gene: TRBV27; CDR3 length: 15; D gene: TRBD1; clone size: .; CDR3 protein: CASSRQGAFAGEQYF; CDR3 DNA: TGTGCCAGCAGCCGACAGGGGGCTTTTGCTGGGGAGCAGTACTTC
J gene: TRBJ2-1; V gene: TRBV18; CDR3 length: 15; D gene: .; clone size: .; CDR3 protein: CASSPPGRSDNEQFF; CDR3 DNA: TGTGCCAGCTCACCACCGGGGCGATCGGACAATGAGCAGTTCTTC
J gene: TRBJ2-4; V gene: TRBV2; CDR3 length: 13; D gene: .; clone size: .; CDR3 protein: CASSGERHDIQYF; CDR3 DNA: TGTGCCAGCAGTGGAGAAAGACACGACATTCAGTACTTC
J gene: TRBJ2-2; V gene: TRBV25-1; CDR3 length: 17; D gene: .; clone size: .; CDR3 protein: CASSEYSLGRGAGELFF; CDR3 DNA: TGTGCCAGCAGTGAATATAGCCTTGGCAGGGGGGCCGGGGAGCTGTTTTTT
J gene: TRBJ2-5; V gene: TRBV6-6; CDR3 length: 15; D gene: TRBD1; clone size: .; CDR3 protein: CASSYPTTGVETQYF; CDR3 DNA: TGTGCCAGCAGTTATCCAACGACAGGGGTGGAGACCCAGTACTTC
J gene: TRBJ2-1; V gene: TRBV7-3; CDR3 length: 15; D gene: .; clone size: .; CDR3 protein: CASSLQFEPYNEQFF; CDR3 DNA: TGTGCCAGCAGCTTACAGTTTGAACCTTACAATGAGCAGTTCTTC
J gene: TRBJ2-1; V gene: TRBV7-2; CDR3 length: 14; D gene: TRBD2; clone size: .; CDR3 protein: CAGGGGTSWNEQFF; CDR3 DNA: TGTGCCGGCGGGGGGGGGACGAGTTGGAATGAGCAGTTCTTC
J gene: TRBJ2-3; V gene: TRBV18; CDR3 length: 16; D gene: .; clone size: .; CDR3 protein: CASSPPRQGFSDTQYF; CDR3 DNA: TGTGCCAGCTCACCACCGCGGCAGGGATTCTCAGATACGCAGTATTTT
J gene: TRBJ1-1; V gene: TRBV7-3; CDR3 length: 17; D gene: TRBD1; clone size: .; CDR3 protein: CASSPYRTGVMNTEAFF; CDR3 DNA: TGTGCCAGCAGCCCATACCGGACAGGAGTTATGAACACTGAAGCTTTCTTT
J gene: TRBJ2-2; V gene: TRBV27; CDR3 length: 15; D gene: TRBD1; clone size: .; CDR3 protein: CASNKQGANAGELFF; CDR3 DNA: TGTGCCAGCAACAAACAGGGGGCGAACGCCGGGGAGCTGTTTTTT
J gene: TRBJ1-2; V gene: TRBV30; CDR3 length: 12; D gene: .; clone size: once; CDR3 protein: CASPVATGGYTF; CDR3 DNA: TGTGCCTCCCCGGTCGCGACTGGTGGCTACACCTTC
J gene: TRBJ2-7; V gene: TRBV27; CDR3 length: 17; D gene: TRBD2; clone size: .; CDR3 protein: CASSLASGRAGSYEQYF; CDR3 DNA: TGTGCCAGCAGTTTGGCTAGCGGGAGGGCCGGCTCCTACGAGCAGTACTTC
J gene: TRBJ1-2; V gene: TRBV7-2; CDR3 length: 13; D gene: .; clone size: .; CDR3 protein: CASSTTESYGYTF; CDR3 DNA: TGTGCCAGCAGCACGACAGAGTCCTATGGCTACACCTTC
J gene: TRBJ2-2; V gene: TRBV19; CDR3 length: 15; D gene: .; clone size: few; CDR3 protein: CASSPMGHDTGELFF; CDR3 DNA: TGTGCCAGTAGTCCTATGGGACACGACACCGGGGAGCTGTTTTTT